A single T cell receptor (beta chain) is shown here with its context. Its specificity is not known. This sample also contains other DNA sequences that code for the same CDR3. 13 Jbeta primers and 60 Vbeta primers were used for the PCR. Study processing details: Per a later analysis, the number of unique TCR beta chains was some 82 million, of which some 9.9 million were shared. Produced via immunoSEQ multiplex PCR; TCRdb's table is partial and in-frame only. V and J calls and clone size are copied from that table; D and trimming were computed from the DNA. The repertoire holds 75,000 to 100,000 clones, with 73% as singletons. The sample comes from a study of cytomegalovirus exposure and HLA in healthy donors. Overall study findings and caveats: A prior analysis recorded that most TCR beta V segments were productive about 87% or about 30% of the time.

This CDR3 has 15 amino acids. Germline V lookup: CDR1 LGHNA, CDR2 YNFKEQ. Trimming at V came to 5 bases and at J to 1 base, leaving 0 bases not matched to a gene. V usage is TRBV4-2 and J usage is TRBJ2-7, with 15 bases fitting TRBD2. The receptor's source is a man aged 35 to 55 in good health and CMV-seronegative. The specimen sequenced was PBMCs. CDR3 nucleotide sequence: TGTGCCAGCAGCGGGACTAGCGGGGGGTCCTACGAGCAGTACTTC. Translating gives CASSGTSGGSYEQYF.